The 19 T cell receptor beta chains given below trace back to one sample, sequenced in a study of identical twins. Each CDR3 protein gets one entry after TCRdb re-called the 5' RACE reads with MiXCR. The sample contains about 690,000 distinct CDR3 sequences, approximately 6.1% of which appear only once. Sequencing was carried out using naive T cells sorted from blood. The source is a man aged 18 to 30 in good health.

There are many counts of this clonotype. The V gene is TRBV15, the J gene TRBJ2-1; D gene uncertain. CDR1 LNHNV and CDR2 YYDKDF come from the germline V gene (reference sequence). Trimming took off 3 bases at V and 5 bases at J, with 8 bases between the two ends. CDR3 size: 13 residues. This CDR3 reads CATSRVSNNEQFF. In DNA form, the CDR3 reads TGTGCCACCAGCAGGGTTAGTAACAATGAGCAGTTCTTC. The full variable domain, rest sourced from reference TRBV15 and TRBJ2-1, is DAMVIQNPRYQVTQFGKPVTLSCSQTLNHNVMYWYQQKSSQAPKLLFHYYDKDFNNEADTPDNFQSRRPNTSFCFLDIRSPGLGDTAMYLCATSRVSNNEQFFGPGTRLTVL.

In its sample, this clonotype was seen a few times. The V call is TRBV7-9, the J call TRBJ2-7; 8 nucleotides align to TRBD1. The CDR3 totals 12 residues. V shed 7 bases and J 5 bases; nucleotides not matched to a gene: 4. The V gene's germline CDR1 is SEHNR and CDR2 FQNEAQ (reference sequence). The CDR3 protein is CASKKTGDEQYF. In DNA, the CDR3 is TGTGCCAGCAAAAAGACAGGGGACGAGCAGTACTTC.

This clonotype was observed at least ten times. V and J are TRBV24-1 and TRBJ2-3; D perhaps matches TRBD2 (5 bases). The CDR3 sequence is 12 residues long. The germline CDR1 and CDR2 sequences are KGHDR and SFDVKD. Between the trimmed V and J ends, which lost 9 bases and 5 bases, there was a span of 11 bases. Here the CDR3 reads CATEGPEDTQYF. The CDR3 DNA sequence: TGTGCCACCGAGGGTCCTGAAGATACGCAGTATTTT.

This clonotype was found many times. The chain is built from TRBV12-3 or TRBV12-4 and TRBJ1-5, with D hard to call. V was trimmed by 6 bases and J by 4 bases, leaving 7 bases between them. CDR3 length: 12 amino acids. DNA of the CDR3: TGTGCCAGCAGAACCCCAAATCAGCCCCAGCATTTT. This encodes CASRTPNQPQHF.

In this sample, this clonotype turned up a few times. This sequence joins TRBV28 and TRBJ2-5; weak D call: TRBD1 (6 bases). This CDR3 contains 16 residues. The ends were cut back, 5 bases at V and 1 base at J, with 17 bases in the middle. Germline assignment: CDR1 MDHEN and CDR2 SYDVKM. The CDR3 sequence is CASSPSRDKGQETQYF. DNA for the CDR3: TGTGCCAGCAGTCCATCCCGGGACAAGGGCCAAGAGACCCAGTACTTC. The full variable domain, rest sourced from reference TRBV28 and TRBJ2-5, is DVKVTQSSRYLVKRTGEKVFLECVQDMDHENMFWYRQDPGLGLRLIYFSYDVKMKEKGDIPEGYSVSREKKERFSLILESASTNQTSMYLCASSPSRDKGQETQYFGPGTRLLVL.

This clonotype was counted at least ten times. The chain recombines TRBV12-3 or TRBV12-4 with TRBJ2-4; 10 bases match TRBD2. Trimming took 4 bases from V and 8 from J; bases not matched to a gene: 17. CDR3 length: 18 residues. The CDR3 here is CASSSELAGSLLGDIQYF. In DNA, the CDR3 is TGTGCCAGCAGTTCAGAACTAGCGGGATCCCTCCTTGGGGACATTCAGTACTTC.

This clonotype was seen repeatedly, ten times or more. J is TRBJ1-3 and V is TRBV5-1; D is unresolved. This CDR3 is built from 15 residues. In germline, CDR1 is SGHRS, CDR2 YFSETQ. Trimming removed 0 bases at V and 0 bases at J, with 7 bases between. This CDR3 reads CASSLGGSSGNTIYF. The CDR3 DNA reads TGCGCCAGCAGCTTGGGGGGATCCTCTGGAAACACCATATATTTT.

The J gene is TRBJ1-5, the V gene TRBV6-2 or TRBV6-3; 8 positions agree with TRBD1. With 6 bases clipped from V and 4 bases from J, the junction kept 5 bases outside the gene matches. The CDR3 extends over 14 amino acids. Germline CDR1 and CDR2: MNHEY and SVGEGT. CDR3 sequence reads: CASSRTGLNQPQHF. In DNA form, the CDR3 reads TGTGCCAGCAGCAGGACAGGGTTGAATCAGCCCCAGCATTTT.

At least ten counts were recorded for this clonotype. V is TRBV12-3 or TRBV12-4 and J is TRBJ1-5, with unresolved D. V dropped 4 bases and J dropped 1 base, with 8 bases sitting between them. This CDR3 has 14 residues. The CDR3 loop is CASSWAESNQPQHF. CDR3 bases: TGTGCCAGCAGTTGGGCGGAAAGCAATCAGCCCCAGCATTTT.

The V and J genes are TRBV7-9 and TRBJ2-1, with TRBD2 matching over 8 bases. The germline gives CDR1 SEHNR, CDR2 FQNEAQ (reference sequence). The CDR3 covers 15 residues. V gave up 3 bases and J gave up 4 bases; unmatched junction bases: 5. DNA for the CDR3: TGTGCCAGCAGCTTTTTACGCGGGAGGTACAATGAGCAGTTCTTC. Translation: CASSFLRGRYNEQFF.

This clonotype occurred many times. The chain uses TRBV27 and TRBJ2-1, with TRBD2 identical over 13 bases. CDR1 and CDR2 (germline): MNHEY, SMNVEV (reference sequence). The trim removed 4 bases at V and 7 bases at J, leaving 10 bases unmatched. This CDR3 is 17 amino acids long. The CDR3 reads CASSSRTSGSYSNEQFF. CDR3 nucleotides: TGTGCCAGCAGTTCCCGGACTAGCGGGAGTTATAGTAATGAGCAGTTCTTC.

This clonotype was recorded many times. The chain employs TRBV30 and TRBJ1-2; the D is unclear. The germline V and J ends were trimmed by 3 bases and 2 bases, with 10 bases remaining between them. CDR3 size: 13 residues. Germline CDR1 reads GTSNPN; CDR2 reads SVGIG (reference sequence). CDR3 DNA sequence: TGTGCCTGGAGCCAGGACCAAAACTATGGCTACACCTTC. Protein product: CAWSQDQNYGYTF.

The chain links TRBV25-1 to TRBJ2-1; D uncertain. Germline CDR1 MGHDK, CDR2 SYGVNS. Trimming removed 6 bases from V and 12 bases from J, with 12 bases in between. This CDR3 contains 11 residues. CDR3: CASRVTGWQFF. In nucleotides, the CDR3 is TGTGCCAGCAGGGTGACTGGATGGCAGTTCTTC. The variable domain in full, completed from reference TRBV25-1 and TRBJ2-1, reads EADIYQTPRYLVIGTGKKITLECSQTMGHDKMYWYQQDPGMELHLIHYSYGVNSTEKGDLSSESTVSRIRTEHFPLTLESARPSHTSQYLCASRVTGWQFFGPGTRLTVL.

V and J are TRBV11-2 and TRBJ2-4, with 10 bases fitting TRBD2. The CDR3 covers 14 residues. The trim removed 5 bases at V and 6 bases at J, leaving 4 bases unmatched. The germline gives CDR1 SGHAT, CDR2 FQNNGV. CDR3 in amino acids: CASSLAGALNIQYF. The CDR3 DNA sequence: TGTGCCAGCAGCCTAGCGGGAGCATTAAACATTCAGTACTTC.

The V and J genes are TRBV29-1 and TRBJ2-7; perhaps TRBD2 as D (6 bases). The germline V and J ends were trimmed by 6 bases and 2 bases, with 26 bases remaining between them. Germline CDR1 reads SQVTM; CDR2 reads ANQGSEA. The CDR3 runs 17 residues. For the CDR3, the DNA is TGCAGCGTCGAACGGAGATCGGACGGGACTGGACCCTACGAGCAGTACTTC. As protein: CSVERRSDGTGPYEQYF.

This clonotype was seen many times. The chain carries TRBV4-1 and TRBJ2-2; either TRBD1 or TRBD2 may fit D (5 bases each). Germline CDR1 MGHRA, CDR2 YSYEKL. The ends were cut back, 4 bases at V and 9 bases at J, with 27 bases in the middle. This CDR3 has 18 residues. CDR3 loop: CASSPQLVGAGGLRELFF. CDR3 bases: TGCGCCAGCAGCCCGCAGCTAGTAGGGGCAGGCGGGCTTCGGGAGCTGTTTTTT.

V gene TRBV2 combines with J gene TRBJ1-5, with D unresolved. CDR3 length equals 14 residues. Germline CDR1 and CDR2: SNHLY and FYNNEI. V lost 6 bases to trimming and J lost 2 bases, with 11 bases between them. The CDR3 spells CASRVTWGNQPQHF. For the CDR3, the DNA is TGTGCCAGCAGAGTGACCTGGGGCAATCAGCCCCAGCATTTT.

CDR3 loop: CASSSGQPKAYEQYF. The CDR3, as DNA: TGCGCCAGCAGCAGCGGACAGCCAAAAGCCTACGAGCAGTACTTC. The chain is built from TRBV5-1 and TRBJ2-7, with D maybe TRBD1 (6 bases). The V end lost 4 bases, the J end lost 2 bases, and 16 bases lay between the germline ends. The CDR3 consists of 15 residues. The germline V gene encodes CDR1 SGHRS and CDR2 YFSETQ.

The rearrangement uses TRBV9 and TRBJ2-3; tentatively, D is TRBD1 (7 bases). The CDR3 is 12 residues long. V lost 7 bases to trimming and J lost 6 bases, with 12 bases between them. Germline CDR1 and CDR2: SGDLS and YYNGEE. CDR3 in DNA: TGTGCCAGCCAGGGGGGAACGGATACGCAGTATTTT. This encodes CASQGGTDTQYF.